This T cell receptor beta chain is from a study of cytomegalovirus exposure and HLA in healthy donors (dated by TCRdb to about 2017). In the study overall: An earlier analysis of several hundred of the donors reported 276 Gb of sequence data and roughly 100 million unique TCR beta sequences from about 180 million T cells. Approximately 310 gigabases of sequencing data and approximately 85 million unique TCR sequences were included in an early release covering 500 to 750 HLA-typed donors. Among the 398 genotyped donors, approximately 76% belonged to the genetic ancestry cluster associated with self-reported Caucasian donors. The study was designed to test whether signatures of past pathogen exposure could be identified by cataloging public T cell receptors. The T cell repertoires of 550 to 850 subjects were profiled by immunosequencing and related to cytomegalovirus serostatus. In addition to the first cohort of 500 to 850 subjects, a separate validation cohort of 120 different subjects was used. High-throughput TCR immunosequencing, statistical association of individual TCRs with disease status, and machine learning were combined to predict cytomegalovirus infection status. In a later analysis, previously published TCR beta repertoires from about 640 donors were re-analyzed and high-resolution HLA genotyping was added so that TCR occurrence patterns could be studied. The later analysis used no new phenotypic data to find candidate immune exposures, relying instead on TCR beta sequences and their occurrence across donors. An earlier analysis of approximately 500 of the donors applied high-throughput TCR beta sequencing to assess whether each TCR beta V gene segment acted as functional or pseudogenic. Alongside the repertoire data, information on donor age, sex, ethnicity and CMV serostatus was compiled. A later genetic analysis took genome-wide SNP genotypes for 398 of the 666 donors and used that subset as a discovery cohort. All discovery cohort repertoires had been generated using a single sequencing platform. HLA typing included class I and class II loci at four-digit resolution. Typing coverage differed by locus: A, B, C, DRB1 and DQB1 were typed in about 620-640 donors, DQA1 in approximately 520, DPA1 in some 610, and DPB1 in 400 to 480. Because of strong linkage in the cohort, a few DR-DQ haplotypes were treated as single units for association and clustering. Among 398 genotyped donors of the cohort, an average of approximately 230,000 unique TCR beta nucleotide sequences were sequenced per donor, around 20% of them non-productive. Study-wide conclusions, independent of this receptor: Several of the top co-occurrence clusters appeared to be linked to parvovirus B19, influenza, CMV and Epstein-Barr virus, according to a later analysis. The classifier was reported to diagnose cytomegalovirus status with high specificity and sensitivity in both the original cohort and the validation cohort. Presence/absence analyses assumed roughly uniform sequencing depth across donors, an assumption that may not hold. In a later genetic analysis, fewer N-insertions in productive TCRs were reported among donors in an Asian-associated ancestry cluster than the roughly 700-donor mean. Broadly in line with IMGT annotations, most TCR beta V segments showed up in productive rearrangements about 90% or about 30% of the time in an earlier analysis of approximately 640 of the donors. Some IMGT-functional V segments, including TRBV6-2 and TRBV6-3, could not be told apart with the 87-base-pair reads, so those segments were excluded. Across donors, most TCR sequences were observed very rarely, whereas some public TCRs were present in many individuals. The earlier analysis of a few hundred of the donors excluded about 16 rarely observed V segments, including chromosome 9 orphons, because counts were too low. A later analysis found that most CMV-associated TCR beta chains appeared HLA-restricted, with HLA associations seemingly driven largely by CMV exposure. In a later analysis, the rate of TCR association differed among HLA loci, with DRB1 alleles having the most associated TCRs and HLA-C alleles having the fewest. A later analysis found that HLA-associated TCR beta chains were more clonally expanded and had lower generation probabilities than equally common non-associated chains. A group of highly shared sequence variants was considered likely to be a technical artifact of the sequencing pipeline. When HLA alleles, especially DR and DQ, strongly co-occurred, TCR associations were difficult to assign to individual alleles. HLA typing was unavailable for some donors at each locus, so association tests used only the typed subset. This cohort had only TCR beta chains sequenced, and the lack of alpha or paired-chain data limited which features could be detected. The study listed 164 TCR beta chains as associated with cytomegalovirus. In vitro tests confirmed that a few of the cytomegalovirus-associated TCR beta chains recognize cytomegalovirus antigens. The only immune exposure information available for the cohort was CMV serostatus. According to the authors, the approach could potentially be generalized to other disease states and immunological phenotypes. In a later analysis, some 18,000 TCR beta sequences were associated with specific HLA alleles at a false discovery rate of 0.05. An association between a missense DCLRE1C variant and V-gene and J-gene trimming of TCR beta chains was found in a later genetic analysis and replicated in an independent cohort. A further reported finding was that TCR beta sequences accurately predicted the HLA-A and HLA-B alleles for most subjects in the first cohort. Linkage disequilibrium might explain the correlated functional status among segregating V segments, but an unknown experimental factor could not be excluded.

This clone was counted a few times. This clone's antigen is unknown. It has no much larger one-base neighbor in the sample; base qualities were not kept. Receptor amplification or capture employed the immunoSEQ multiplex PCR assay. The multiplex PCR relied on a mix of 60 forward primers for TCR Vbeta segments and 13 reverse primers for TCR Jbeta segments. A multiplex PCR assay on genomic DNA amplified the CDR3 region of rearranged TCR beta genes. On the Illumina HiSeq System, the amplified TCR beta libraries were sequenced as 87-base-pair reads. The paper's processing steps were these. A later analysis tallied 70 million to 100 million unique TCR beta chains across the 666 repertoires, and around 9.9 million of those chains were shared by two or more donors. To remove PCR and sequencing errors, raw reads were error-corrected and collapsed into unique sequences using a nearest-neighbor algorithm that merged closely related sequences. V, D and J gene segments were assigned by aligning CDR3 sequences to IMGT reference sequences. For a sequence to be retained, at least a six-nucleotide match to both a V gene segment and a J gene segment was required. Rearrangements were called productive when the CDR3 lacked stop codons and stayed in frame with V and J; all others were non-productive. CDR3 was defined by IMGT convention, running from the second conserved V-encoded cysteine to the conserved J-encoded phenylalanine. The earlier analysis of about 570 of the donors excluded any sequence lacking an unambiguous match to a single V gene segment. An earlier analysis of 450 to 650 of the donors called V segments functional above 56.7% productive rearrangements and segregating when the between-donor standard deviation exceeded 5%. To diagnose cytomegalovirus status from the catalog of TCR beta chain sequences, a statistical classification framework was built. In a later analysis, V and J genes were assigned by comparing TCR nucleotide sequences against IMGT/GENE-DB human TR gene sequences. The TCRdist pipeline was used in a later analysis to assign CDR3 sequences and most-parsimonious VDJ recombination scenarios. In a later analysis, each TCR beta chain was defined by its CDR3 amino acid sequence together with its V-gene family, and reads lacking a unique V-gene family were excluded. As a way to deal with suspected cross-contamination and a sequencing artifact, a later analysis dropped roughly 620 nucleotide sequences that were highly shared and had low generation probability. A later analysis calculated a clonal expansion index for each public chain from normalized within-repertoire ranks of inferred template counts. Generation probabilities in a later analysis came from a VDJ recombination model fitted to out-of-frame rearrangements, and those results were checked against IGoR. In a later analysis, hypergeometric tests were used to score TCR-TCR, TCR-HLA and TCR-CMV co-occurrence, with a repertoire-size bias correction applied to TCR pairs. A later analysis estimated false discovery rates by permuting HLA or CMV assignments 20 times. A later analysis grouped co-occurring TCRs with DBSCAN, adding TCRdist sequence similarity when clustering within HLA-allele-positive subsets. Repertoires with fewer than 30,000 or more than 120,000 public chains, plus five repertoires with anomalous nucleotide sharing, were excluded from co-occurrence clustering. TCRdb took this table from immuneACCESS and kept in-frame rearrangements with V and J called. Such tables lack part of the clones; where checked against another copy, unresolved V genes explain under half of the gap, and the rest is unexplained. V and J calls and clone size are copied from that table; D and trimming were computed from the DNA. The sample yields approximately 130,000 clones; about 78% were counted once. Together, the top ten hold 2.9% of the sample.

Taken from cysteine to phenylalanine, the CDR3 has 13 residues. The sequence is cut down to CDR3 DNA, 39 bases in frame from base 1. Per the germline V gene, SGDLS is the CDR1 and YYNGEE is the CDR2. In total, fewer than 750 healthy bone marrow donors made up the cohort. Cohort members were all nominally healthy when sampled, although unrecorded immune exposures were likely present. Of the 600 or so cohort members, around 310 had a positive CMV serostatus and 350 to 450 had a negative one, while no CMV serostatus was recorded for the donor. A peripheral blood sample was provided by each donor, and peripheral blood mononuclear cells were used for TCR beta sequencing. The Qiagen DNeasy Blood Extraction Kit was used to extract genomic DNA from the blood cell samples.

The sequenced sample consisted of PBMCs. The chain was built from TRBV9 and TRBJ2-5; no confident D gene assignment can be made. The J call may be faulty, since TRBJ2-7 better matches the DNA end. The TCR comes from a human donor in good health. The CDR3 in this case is CASSPQFGPEQYF. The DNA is TGTGCCAGCAGCCCCCAGTTTGGGCCCGAGCAGTACTTC.